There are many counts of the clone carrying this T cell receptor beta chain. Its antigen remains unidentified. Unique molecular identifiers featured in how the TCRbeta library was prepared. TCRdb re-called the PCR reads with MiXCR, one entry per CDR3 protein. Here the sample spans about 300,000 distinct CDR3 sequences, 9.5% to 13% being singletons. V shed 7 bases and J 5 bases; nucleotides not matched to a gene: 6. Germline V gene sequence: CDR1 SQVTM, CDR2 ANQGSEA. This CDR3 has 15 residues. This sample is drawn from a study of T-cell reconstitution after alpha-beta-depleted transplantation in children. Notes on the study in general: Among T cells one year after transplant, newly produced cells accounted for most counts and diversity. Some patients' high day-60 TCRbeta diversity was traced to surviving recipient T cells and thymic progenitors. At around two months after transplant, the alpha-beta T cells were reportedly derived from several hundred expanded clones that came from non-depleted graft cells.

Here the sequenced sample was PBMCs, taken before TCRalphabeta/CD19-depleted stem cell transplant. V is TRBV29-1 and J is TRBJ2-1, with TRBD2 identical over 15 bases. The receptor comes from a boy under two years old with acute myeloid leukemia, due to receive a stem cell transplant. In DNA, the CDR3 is TGCAGCGCAGGGACTAGCGGGAGGAGGCACAATGAGCAGTTCTTC. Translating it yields CSAGTSGRRHNEQFF.